This T cell receptor (beta chain) is from a study of blood T cell repertoires in COVID-19. The overall study: Specimens from acute and convalescent COVID-19 originated in the United States, Italy and Spain. Sample material is recorded as cDNA or gDNA derived from T cells, B-cell-depleted T cells, or PBMCs.

Per the germline V gene, CDR1 is LNHDA and CDR2 is SQIVND (reference sequence). The CDR3 is made up of 11 amino acids. V shed 8 bases, J shed 4 bases, and the junction held 0 bases outside the gene matches. Source study methods: It was from reference gene primer amplification that nucleated cell counts were estimated. The table came from immunoSEQ multiplex PCR; TCRdb's copy has only in-frame clones and leaves some out. V, J and clone size derive from that table, while D and trimming were established from the DNA sequence. The table lists roughly 190,000 clones, roughly 94% of them singletons, with approximately 0.69% in the top ten. Seattle patients were enrolled while actively infected and followed longitudinally.

This chain uses TRBV19 with TRBJ1-1; 8 nucleotides agree with TRBD1. This TCR was sampled from a man in his thirties or forties with COVID-19, enrolled during active disease. The specimen sequenced was peripheral blood. The CDR3: CASDRGTEAFF. The CDR3 nucleotides read TGTGCCAGTGACAGGGGCACTGAAGCTTTCTTT.